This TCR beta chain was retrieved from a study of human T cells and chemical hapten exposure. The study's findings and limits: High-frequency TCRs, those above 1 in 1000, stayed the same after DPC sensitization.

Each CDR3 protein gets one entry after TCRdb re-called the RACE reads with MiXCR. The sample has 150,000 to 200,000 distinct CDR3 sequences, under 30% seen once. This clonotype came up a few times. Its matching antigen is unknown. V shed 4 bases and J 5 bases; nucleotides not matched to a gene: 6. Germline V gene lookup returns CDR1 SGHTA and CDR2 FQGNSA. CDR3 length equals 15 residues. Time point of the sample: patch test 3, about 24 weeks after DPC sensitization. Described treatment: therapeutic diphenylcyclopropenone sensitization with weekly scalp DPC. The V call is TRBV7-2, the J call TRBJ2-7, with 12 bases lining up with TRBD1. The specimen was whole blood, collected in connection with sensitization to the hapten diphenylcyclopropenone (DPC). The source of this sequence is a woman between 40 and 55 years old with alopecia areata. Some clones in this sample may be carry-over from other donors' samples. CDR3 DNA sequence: TGTGCCAGCAGCTCACCGGGACAGGGGGCTCACGAGCAGTACTTC. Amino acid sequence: CASSSPGQGAHEQYF.